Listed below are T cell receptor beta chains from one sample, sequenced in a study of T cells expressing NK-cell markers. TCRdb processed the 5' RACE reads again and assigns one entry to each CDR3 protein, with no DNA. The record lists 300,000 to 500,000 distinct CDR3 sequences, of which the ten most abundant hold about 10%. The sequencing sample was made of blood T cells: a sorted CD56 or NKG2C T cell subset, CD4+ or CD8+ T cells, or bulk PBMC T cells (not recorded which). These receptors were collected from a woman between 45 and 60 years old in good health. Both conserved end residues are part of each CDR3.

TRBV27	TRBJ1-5	CASRRGQYSNQPQHF
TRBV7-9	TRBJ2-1	CAVGAGGSYNEQFF
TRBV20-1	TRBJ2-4	CSARVVGVQYF
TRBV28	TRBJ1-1	CASSAPTGKVNTEAFF
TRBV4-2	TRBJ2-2	CASSQEGTGGWTGELFF
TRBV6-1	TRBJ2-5	CARSPRELVETQYF
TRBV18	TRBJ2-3	CASSPRQGAQDTQYF
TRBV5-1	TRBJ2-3	CASSRTNTQYF
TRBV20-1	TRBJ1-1	CSARDQGLNTEAFF
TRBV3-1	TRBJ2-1	CASRLAGENEQFF
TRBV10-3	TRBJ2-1	CAIRPDKPSGDEQFF
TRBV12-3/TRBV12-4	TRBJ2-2	CASSSRGRLGEGTGELFF
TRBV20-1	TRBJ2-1	CSARSLGGSYNEQFF
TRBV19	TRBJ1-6	CASSPRRVPYNSPLHF
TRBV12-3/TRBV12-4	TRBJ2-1	CASSSANGPTPRREQFF
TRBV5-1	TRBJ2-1	CASRDLEGPSYNEQFF
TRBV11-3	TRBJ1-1	CASTPSETEAFF
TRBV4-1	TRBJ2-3	CASSHAGRGGIYTQYF
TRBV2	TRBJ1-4	CASRVPAYNEKLFF
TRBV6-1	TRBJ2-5	CASSETPRTQETQYF
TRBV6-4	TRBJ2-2	CASSDEGAAGELFF
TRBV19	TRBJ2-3	CASGTRGTDTQYF